This passage covers 25 T cell receptor beta chains from one sample sequenced in a study of the immune and genomic landscape of osteosarcoma. TCRdb's table, derived via immunoSEQ multiplex PCR, lists solely in-frame clones and lacks some. The sample yields around 1,500 clones, about 68% seen once. Sequencing input: primary tumor tissue from the femur. The receptors were gathered from a man in his thirties or forties with osteosarcoma.

V is TRBV6-1 and J is TRBJ1-5, with no clear D. Between the trimmed V and J ends, which lost 8 bases and 2 bases, there was a span of 1 base. Germline V gene data show CDR1 as MNHNS and CDR2 as SASEGT. This CDR3 spans 10 amino acids. The CDR3 protein is CASGNQPQHF. DNA for the CDR3: TGTGCCAGCGGCAATCAGCCCCAGCATTTT.

Comments on this clone: Other DNA sequences in the sample encode the same CDR3. The chain combines TRBV7-9 with TRBJ2-1; D may match TRBD1 or TRBD2 (5 bases each). CDR3 size: 16 residues. The V gene lost 4 bases and the J gene lost 0 bases, with 13 bases spanning the gap. The germline gives CDR1 SEHNR, CDR2 FQNEAQ (reference sequence). The CDR3 region has the DNA TGTGCCAGCAGCTCCGGGACGGGTAGCTCCTACAATGAGCAGTTCTTC. Translated: CASSSGTGSSYNEQFF.

This chain joins TRBV15 and TRBJ1-1; tentative D call: TRBD1 (5 bases). The CDR3 extends over 13 amino acids. V was clipped by 9 bases and J by 3 bases, with 14 bases between them. From germline, CDR1 is LNHNV and CDR2 YYDKDF (reference sequence). The CDR3 DNA reads TGTGCCACTGAAGAGGGGCAGGACACTGAAGCTTTCTTT. As protein: CATEEGQDTEAFF.

The chain links TRBV2 to TRBJ1-2, with unresolved D. Germline V gene lookup returns CDR1 SNHLY and CDR2 FYNNEI. This CDR3 is built from 15 residues. Between the trimmed V and J ends, which lost 3 bases and 4 bases, there was a span of 15 bases. The DNA for the CDR3 is TGTGCCAGCAGTGAGAGCCAGGCCCTTTTCTATGGCTACACCTTC. Translation: CASSESQALFYGYTF.

V and J are TRBV14 and TRBJ2-1; D possibly matches TRBD1 or TRBD2 (5 bases each). V lost 3 bases, J lost 3 bases, and 15 bases lay in between. CDR1 and CDR2 from the germline V gene are SGHDN and FVKESK. This CDR3 is built from 16 residues. DNA for the CDR3: TGTGCCAGCAGCCAGGGGGAGTGGGTCCGCTACAATGAGCAGTTCTTC. This sequence encodes CASSQGEWVRYNEQFF. The whole variable domain, remainder taken from reference TRBV14 and TRBJ2-1, is EAGVTQFPSHSVIEKGQTVTLRCDPISGHDNLYWYRRVMGKEIKFLLHFVKESKQDESGMPNNRFLAERTGGTYSTLKVQPAELEDSGVYFCASSQGEWVRYNEQFFGPGTRLTVL.

The chain employs TRBV19 and TRBJ1-5; 7 bases fit TRBD1. Germline CDR1 LNHDA, CDR2 SQIVND (reference sequence). This CDR3 is built from 16 residues. The ends lost 4 bases at V and 1 base at J; junction bases unmatched: 7. The CDR3 DNA reads TGTGCCAGTAGTAAAGGACAGGCCGGCAGCAATCAGCCCCAGCATTTT. Translated, it gives CASSKGQAGSNQPQHF. Looking up the rest from reference TRBV19 and TRBJ1-5 gives the full variable domain: DGGITQSPKYLFRKEGQNVTLSCEQNLNHDAMYWYRQDPGQGLRLIYYSQIVNDFQKGDIAEGYSVSREKKESFPLTVTSAQKNPTAFYLCASSKGQAGSNQPQHFGDGTRLSIL.

This clone was observed a handful of times. CDR3 residues: CASSLSNSYEQYF. CDR3 DNA sequence: TGTGCCAGCAGTTTATCGAACAGCTACGAGCAGTACTTC. V and J are TRBV27 and TRBJ2-7; D not resolved. The CDR3 spans 13 residues. The ends were cut back, 0 bases at V and 3 bases at J, with 6 bases in the middle. From germline, CDR1 is MNHEY and CDR2 SMNVEV (reference sequence).

In its sample, this clone was seen a few times. The rearrangement joins TRBV5-6 to TRBJ1-3; 9 bases align to TRBD1. Looked up from germline, CDR1 is SGHDT and CDR2 is YYEEEE. The CDR3 runs 14 residues. Trimming cost V 4 bases and J 7 bases; bases outside gene matches: 6. The CDR3 DNA is TGTGCCAGCAGCGCAACAGGGGGCCACAACACCATATATTTT. Encoded protein: CASSATGGHNTIYF.

The chain is built from TRBV7-2 and TRBJ2-5; D possibly corresponds to TRBD1 (7 bases). Deletions cut 1 base from V and 4 bases from J, with 16 bases between. The CDR3 length is 16 residues. Looked up from germline, CDR1 is SGHTA and CDR2 is FQGNSA. DNA for the CDR3: TGTGCCAGCAGCTTAGGAAAAGGAGGGGGCAGAGAGACCCAGTACTTC. Translation gives CASSLGKGGGRETQYF.

The chain employs TRBV14 and TRBJ1-2; D gene ambiguous. Germline CDR1 reads SGHDN; CDR2 reads FVKESK. Trimming shortened V by 3 bases and J by 1 base, and 12 bases separated the two germline ends. This CDR3 has 15 amino acids. CDR3: CASSQQSPGNYGYTF. The CDR3, as DNA: TGTGCCAGCAGCCAGCAGTCCCCAGGTAACTATGGCTACACCTTC.

This chain uses TRBV29-1 with TRBJ2-3; TRBD1 agrees at 11 bases. Per germline, CDR1 SQVTM and CDR2 ANQGSEA. This CDR3 region has 12 residues. V dropped 6 bases and J dropped 5; count of bases not matched to a gene: 1. CDR3 amino acids: CSVGQGGDTQYF. Written as DNA, the CDR3 is TGCAGCGTGGGACAGGGGGGAGATACGCAGTATTTT.

The J gene is TRBJ2-4, the V gene TRBV9; D may be TRBD2 (7 bases). The germline V gene encodes CDR1 SGDLS and CDR2 YYNGEE. Between the trimmed V and J ends, which lost 0 bases and 8 bases, there was a span of 15 bases. The CDR3 spans 15 residues. The chain's CDR3 is CASSVDYGGRDIQYF. DNA of the CDR3: TGTGCCAGCAGCGTAGATTACGGGGGGCGCGACATTCAGTACTTC.

This clone is categorized as hyperexpanded (1% or more). The CDR3 DNA reads as TGTGCCTGGAGCTACCCGGGCCTAACAACTAATGAAAAACTGTTTTTT. Translating gives CAWSYPGLTTNEKLFF. V gene TRBV30 combines with J gene TRBJ1-4; D not resolved. The ends were cut back, 3 bases at V and 0 bases at J, with 14 bases in the middle. CDR3 length equals 16 residues. Germline V gene lookup returns CDR1 GTSNPN and CDR2 SVGIG (reference sequence).

This clone was detected only a few times. The DNA of the CDR3 is TGTGCCAGCAGCTCCCTAGCGGGGGGCGAACAAGAGACCCAGTACTTC. As protein: CASSSLAGGEQETQYF. This chain uses TRBV7-6 with TRBJ2-5; 11 bases are a match to TRBD2. Germline V gene lookup returns CDR1 SGHVS and CDR2 FNYEAQ. The CDR3 runs to 16 residues. V was clipped by 4 bases and J by 2 bases; unmatched bases: 6. Full variable domain (remainder filled in from reference TRBV7-6 and TRBJ2-5): GAGVSQSPRYKVTKRGQDVALRCDPISGHVSLYWYRQALGQGPEFLTYFNYEAQQDKSGLPNDRFSAERPEGSISTLTIQRTEQRDSAMYRCASSSLAGGEQETQYFGPGTRLLVL.

About this clone itself: The junction departs from the called germline gene at one end, perhaps through a read error. The chain uses TRBV6-5 and TRBJ2-1, with TRBD2 matching 8 bases. The CDR3 has 15 residues. The V gene's germline CDR1 is MNHEY and CDR2 SVGAGI. DNA of the CDR3: TGTGCCAGCAGCAAGCGGGGGCTCGGCTACAATGGGCAGTTCTTC. Its translation: CASSKRGLGYNGQFF.

By sample share, this clone is hyperexpanded. The chain links TRBV7-9 to TRBJ1-6, with D tentatively TRBD1 (5 bases). The germline V gene has CDR1 SEHNR and CDR2 FQNEAQ (reference sequence). The V end lost 5 bases, the J end lost 9 bases, and 17 bases lay between the germline ends. The length of the CDR3 is 15 residues. The CDR3: CASSPTGDTFSPLHF. The CDR3 nucleotides read TGTGCCAGCAGCCCTACAGGTGACACGTTTTCACCCCTCCACTTT.

This clone was observed a few times. CDR3 DNA: TGTGCCAGCAGCCAATCGTATGGGGGCTCCTACAATGAGCAGTTCTTC. Translation gives CASSQSYGGSYNEQFF. The gene calls are TRBV14 and TRBJ2-1; D is tentatively TRBD1 or TRBD2 (5 bases each). The CDR3 consists of 16 residues. Germline V gene data show CDR1 as SGHDN and CDR2 as FVKESK. Trimming removed 2 bases at V and 0 bases at J, with 11 bases between.

The chain couples TRBV5-4 to TRBJ2-3; no reliable D call. This CDR3 has 15 amino acids. With 0 bases removed from V and 3 bases from J, the gap between germline ends came to 11 bases. From germline, CDR1 is SGHNT and CDR2 YYREEE (reference sequence). CDR3 DNA: TGTGCCAGCAGCTTGGTGCTACAGAAAACAGATACGCAGTATTTT. This encodes CASSLVLQKTDTQYF.

The chain joins TRBV5-4 to TRBJ2-3; tentatively, D is TRBD2 (6 bases). V gave up 0 bases and J gave up 5 bases, with 10 bases separating them. The CDR3 runs to 14 residues. The germline gives CDR1 SGHNT, CDR2 YYREEE (reference sequence). The CDR3 here is CASSLEGLQDTQYF. The CDR3 DNA reads as TGTGCCAGCAGCTTGGAGGGACTTCAAGATACGCAGTATTTT.

This clone was seen more than once but under ten times. The rearrangement joins TRBV28 to TRBJ1-2; TRBD1 agrees at 9 bases. V trimming: 8 bases; J trimming: 0 bases; junction bases outside the gene matches: 4. CDR3 length: 14 amino acids. Germline V gene sequence: CDR1 MDHEN, CDR2 SYDVKM. The CDR3 DNA sequence: TGTGCCAGCGGGGGACAGGGAACTAACTATGGCTACACCTTC. Translated, it gives CASGGQGTNYGYTF.

The chain has TRBV11-2 and TRBJ1-3, with 10 bases fitting TRBD1. CDR1 and CDR2 from the germline V gene are SGHAT and FQNNGV. J lost 2 bases, V lost 1 base, and 2 bases had no gene match. This CDR3 has 16 residues. CDR3: CASSLVGTGAGNTIYF. DNA of the CDR3: TGTGCCAGCAGCTTAGTTGGGACAGGGGCTGGAAACACCATATATTTT.

The genes are TRBV6-6 and TRBJ1-2, with 7 bases that match TRBD1. The CDR3 is made up of 12 amino acids. V shed 6 bases, J shed 6 bases, and the junction held 4 bases outside the gene matches. The germline gives CDR1 MNHNY, CDR2 SVGAGI (reference sequence). The CDR3 nucleotides are TGTGCCAGCAGCTGGACAGGAAATGGCTACACCTTC. This translates into CASSWTGNGYTF.

V usage is TRBV27 and J usage is TRBJ1-6; 7 nucleotides match TRBD1. Looked up from germline, CDR1 is MNHEY and CDR2 is SMNVEV (reference sequence). This CDR3 is built from 15 residues. The V gene end was trimmed by 2 bases and the J gene end by 8 bases; junction bases not matched to a gene: 6. The CDR3: CASSLGQGVYSPLHF. Written as DNA, the CDR3 is TGTGCCAGCAGTTTAGGGCAGGGGGTATATTCACCCCTCCACTTT.

V and J are TRBV18 and TRBJ1-1; D is possibly TRBD1 (5 bases). V lost 3 bases and J lost 5, with 19 bases in between. This CDR3 is built from 16 residues. Germline-derived CDR1 and CDR2 are KGHSH and LQKENI. The CDR3 loop is CASSPAGTGTRTEAFF. As DNA, the CDR3 is TGTGCCAGCTCACCCGCAGGGACGGGAACTCGAACTGAAGCTTTCTTT.

This clone was seen just once. The chain couples TRBV5-1 to TRBJ2-7; weak D call: TRBD1 (7 bases). Deletions cut 2 bases from V and 2 bases from J, with 14 bases between. Germline assignment: CDR1 SGHRS and CDR2 YFSETQ. CDR3 length: 15 residues. CDR3 sequence: CASSFPPRGAYEQYV. CDR3 nucleotides: TGCGCCAGCAGCTTCCCCCCCAGGGGGGCCTACGAGCAGTACGTC.